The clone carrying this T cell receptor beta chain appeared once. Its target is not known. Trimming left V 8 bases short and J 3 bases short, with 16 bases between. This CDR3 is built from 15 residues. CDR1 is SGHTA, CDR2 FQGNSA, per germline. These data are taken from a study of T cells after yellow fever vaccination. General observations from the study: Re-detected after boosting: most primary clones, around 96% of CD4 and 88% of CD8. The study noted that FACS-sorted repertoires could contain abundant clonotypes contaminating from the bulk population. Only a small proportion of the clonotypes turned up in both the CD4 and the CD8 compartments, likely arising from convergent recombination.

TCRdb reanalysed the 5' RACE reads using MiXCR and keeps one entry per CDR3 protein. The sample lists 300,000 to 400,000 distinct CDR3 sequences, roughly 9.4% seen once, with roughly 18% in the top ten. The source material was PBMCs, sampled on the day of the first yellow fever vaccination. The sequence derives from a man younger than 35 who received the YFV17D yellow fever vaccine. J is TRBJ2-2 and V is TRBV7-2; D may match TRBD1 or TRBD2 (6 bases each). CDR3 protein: CASPPEGGDTGELFF. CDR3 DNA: TGTGCCAGCCCCCCGGAGGGGGGTGACACCGGGGAGCTGTTTTTT.